Following are 10 T cell receptor beta chains from one sample sequenced in a study of blood T cell repertoires in COVID-19. Repertoires were generated with immunoSEQ multiplex PCR, while TCRdb's copy carries only in-frame clones and drops some. This sample has roughly 300,000 clones, with 75% to 95% found just once. The specimen sequenced was peripheral blood. The receptors were gathered from a woman aged 25-40 years with COVID-19, enrolled during active disease.

The chain employs TRBV24-1 and TRBJ2-1, with 7 bases fitting TRBD1. Germline CDR1 and CDR2: KGHDR and SFDVKD. The CDR3 is 16 residues long. V lost 3 bases, J lost 6 bases, and 10 bases stayed unmatched. In nucleotides, the CDR3 is TGTGCCACCAGTGATGTTAGGGGGCAACGGGGCAATGAGCAGTTCTTC. The encoded protein is CATSDVRGQRGNEQFF.

This clone occurred once. The chain joins TRBV6-5 to TRBJ1-2, with D uncertain. Trimming shortened V by 10 bases and J by 2 bases, and 14 bases separated the two germline ends. The CDR3 sequence is 13 residues long. Germline assignment: CDR1 MNHEY and CDR2 SVGAGI. The CDR3 spells CATLDGRNYGYTF. CDR3 DNA: TGTGCCACCCTGGACGGGAGAAACTATGGCTACACCTTC.

V gene TRBV12-3 or TRBV12-4 combines with J gene TRBJ1-6; D is unresolved. The CDR3 sequence is 12 residues long. V was clipped by 7 bases and J by 7 bases, with 8 bases between them. The CDR3 loop reads CASKAPNSPLHF. Here the CDR3 DNA reads TGTGCCAGCAAAGCCCCAAATTCACCCCTCCACTTT.

The chain couples TRBV2 to TRBJ2-1; 9 bases are shared with TRBD2. The CDR3 contains 14 residues. CDR1 and CDR2 (germline): SNHLY, FYNNEI. V dropped 4 bases and J dropped 8; count of bases not matched to a gene: 6. CDR3 sequence reads: CASSGSGSRYEQFF. The CDR3 DNA reads as TGTGCCAGCAGTGGTAGCGGGAGTAGGTATGAGCAGTTCTTC.

J is TRBJ2-3 and V is TRBV6-1; a weak D match, TRBD2 (6 bases). There are 15 residues in the CDR3. The ends were cut back, 3 bases at V and 1 base at J, with 11 bases in the middle. Germline assignment: CDR1 MNHNS and CDR2 SASEGT. CDR3: CASSETDYRTDTQYF. The CDR3 DNA reads TGTGCCAGCAGTGAGACGGACTATCGCACAGATACGCAGTATTTT.

With respect to this clone: A read error may explain this, as a much larger clone is one base away. This chain joins TRBV13 and TRBJ2-7, with TRBD1 matching over 10 bases. CDR3 length equals 13 residues. CDR1 and CDR2 (germline): PRHDT, FYEKMQ (reference sequence). J was trimmed by 5 bases and V by 3 bases; bases with no gene match: 1. CDR3 residues: CASSLTGGHEQYF. The CDR3 nucleotides are TGTGCCAGCAGCTTGACAGGGGGCCACGAGCAGTACTTC.

This clone was observed a single time. The DNA for the CDR3 is TGCGCCAGCAGCTCCGGGAGGACAGTAAACACAGATACGCAGTATTTT. It is translated as CASSSGRTVNTDTQYF. The V gene is TRBV5-1, the J gene TRBJ2-3, with a tentative D call TRBD2 (7 bases). V was pared by 3 bases and J by 2 bases, with 16 bases between. There are 16 residues in the CDR3. Germline-derived CDR1 and CDR2 are SGHRS and YFSETQ.

The chain combines TRBV19 with TRBJ1-2; D is ambiguous. Looked up from germline, CDR1 is LNHDA and CDR2 is SQIVND (reference sequence). V shed 2 bases and J shed 5 bases, with 21 bases lying between them. This CDR3 comprises 17 residues. CDR3 sequence: CASSIPGNTKSGYGYTF. The CDR3 DNA reads as TGTGCCAGTAGTATACCGGGGAACACTAAATCGGGATATGGCTACACCTTC. Drawing the rest from reference TRBV19 and TRBJ1-2, the complete variable domain is DGGITQSPKYLFRKEGQNVTLSCEQNLNHDAMYWYRQDPGQGLRLIYYSQIVNDFQKGDIAEGYSVSREKKESFPLTVTSAQKNPTAFYLCASSIPGNTKSGYGYTFGSGTRLTVV.

The chain has TRBV6-5 and TRBJ1-5; the match to TRBD1 covers 7 bases. CDR3 size: 13 residues. V dropped 7 bases and J dropped 6; count of bases not matched to a gene: 6. From germline, CDR1 is MNHEY and CDR2 SVGAGI. The CDR3 DNA reads as TGTGCCAGCACCTCCGACAGGGCTCAGCCCCAGCATTTT. Translating gives CASTSDRAQPQHF.

The chain joins TRBV7-2 to TRBJ2-7; no reliable D call. V gave up 5 bases and J gave up 3 bases, with 8 bases separating them. Germline loops: CDR1 SGHTA, CDR2 FQGNSA. This CDR3 comprises 12 residues. The CDR3 here is CASSPNFYEQYF. The CDR3 nucleotides read TGTGCCAGCAGCCCTAACTTCTACGAGCAGTACTTC. The entire variable domain, with the rest obtained from reference TRBV7-2 and TRBJ2-7, is as follows: GAGVSQSPSNKVTEKGKDVELRCDPISGHTALYWYRQSLGQGLEFLIYFQGNSAPDKSGLPSDRFSAERTGGSVSTLTIQRTQQEDSAVYLCASSPNFYEQYFGPGTRLTVT.